This record looks at one T cell receptor (beta chain) sequence and its context. Its antigen is undetermined. The data are from a study of cytomegalovirus exposure and HLA in healthy donors. Background on the study: Later analysis reported that the roughly 110 validation repertoires shared the platform of the approximately 670 first-cohort repertoires.

Germline CDR1 MNHNY, CDR2 SVGAGI (reference sequence). The V end was cut by 4 bases, the J end by 7 bases, with 7 bases between. The CDR3 spans 11 residues. Profiled with immunoSEQ multiplex PCR; TCRdb holds only in-frame clones, not every one. The sample comprises around 300,000 clones, approximately 88% of which are singletons, and around 0.91% rests with the top ten. Findings and limits, study-wide: Within the 130 or so validation repertoires, first-cohort TCR clusters tended to co-occur, according to a later analysis. The authors listed 180 or so TCR beta chains as cytomegalovirus-associated. Many donors carried some public TCRs, although rarity characterized most TCR sequences.

This clonotype was sampled from a man aged 25 to 45 in good health and CMV-seronegative. This chain links TRBV6-6 with TRBJ1-2; D unresolved. Specimen: PBMCs. Here the CDR3 DNA reads TGTGCCAGCAGTTTAGGGAGTGGCTACACCTTC. Its translation: CASSLGSGYTF.